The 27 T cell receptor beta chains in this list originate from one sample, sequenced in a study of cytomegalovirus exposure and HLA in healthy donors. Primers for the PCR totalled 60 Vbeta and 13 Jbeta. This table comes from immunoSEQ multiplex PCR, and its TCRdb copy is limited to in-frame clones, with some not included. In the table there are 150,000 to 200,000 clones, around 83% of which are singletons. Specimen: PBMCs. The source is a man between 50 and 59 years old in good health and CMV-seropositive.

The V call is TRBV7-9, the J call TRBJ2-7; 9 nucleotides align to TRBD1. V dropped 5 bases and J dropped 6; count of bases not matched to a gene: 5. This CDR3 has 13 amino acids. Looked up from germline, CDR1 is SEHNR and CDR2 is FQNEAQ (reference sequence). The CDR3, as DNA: TGTGCCAGCAGCACGGACAGGGGCGCCGAGCAGTACTTC. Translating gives CASSTDRGAEQYF.

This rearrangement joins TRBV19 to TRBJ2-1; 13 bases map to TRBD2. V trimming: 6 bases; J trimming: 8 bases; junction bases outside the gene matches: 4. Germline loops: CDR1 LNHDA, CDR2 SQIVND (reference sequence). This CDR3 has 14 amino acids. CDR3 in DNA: TGTGCCAGTAGCTATGGACTAGCGGGAGATGAGCAGTTCTTC. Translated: CASSYGLAGDEQFF.

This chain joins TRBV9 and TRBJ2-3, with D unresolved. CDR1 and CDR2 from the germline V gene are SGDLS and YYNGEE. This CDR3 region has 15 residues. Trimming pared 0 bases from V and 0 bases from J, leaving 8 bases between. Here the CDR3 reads CASSVVGRSTDTQYF. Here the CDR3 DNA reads TGTGCCAGCAGCGTAGTTGGCAGGAGCACAGATACGCAGTATTTT.

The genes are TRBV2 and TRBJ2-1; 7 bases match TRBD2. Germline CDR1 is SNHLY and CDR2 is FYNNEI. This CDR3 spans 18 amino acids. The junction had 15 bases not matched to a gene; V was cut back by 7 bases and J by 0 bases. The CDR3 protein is CASNYLAGDPNSYNEQFF. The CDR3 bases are TGTGCCAGCAATTATTTGGCGGGAGACCCAAACTCCTACAATGAGCAGTTCTTC. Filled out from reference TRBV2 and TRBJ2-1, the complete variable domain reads EPEVTQTPSHQVTQMGQEVILRCVPISNHLYFYWYRQILGQKVEFLVSFYNNEISEKSEIFDDQFSVERPDGSNFTLKIRSTKLEDSAMYFCASNYLAGDPNSYNEQFFGPGTRLTVL.

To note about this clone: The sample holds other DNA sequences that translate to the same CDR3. The CDR3 loop reads CASSSPGGSPEAFF. The DNA of the CDR3 is TGTGCCAGCAGTTCACCAGGGGGATCGCCTGAAGCTTTCTTT. J is TRBJ1-1 and V is TRBV6-5, with 7 bases identical to TRBD1. The germline CDR1 and CDR2 sequences are MNHEY and SVGAGI. With 4 bases clipped from V and 6 bases from J, the junction kept 8 bases outside the gene matches. CDR3 length equals 14 residues.

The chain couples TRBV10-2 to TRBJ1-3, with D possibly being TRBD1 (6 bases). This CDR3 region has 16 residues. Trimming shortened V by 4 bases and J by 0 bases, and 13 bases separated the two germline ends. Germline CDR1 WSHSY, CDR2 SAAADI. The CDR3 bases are TGCGCCAGCAGTGGGGACACAAGTCGCTCTGGAAACACCATATATTTT. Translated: CASSGDTSRSGNTIYF.

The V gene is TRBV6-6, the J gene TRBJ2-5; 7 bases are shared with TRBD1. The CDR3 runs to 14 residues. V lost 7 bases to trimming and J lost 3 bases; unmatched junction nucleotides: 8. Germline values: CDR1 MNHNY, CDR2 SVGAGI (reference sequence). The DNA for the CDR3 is TGTGCCAGCACCGAACCAGGGGGAAAAGAGACCCAGTACTTC. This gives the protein CASTEPGGKETQYF.

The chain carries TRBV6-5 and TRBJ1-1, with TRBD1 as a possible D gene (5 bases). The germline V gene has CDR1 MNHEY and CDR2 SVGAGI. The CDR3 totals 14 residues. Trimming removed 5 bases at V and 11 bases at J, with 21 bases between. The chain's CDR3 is CASSGSLGAVRAFF. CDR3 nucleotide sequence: TGTGCCAGCAGTGGGTCTTTAGGGGCAGTTCGGGCTTTCTTT.

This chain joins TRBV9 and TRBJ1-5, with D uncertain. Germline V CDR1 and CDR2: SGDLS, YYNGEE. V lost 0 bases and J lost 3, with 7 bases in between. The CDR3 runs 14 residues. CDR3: CASSVGGNNQPQHF. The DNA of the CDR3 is TGTGCCAGCAGCGTAGGCGGAAACAATCAGCCCCAGCATTTT.

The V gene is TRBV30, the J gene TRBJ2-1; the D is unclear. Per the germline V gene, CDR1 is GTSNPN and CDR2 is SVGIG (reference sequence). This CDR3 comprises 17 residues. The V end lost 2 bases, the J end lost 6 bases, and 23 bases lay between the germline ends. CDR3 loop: CAWSPLHKTPYPNEQFF. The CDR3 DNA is TGTGCCTGGAGTCCACTTCACAAGACACCATACCCCAATGAGCAGTTCTTC.

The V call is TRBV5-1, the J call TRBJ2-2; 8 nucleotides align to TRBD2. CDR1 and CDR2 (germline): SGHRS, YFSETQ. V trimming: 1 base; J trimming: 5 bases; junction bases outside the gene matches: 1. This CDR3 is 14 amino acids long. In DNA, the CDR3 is TGCGCCAGCAGCTTGTCGGGAGGGACCGGGGAGCTGTTTTTT. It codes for CASSLSGGTGELFF.

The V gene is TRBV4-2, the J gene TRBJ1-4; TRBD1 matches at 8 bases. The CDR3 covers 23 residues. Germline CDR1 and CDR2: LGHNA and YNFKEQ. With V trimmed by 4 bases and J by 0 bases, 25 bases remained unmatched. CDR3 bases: TGTGCCAGCAGCCCATGGTTTGTTCGGGACAGGTCCTCTGCTGTGGCAACTAATGAAAAACTGTTTTTT. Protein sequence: CASSPWFVRDRSSAVATNEKLFF.

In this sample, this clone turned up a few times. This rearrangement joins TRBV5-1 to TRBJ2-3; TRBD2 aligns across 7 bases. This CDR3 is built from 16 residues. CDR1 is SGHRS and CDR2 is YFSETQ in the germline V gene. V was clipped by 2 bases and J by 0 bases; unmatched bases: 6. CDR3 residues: CASSFGSGPSTDTQYF. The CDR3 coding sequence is TGCGCCAGCAGCTTTGGTAGCGGGCCCAGCACAGATACGCAGTATTTT.

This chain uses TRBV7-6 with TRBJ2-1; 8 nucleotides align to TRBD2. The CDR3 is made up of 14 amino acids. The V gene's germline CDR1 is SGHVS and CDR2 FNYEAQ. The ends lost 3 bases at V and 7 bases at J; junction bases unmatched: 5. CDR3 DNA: TGTGCCAGCAGCTTGACTAGCGCGGCGAATGAGCAGTTCTTC. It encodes CASSLTSAANEQFF.

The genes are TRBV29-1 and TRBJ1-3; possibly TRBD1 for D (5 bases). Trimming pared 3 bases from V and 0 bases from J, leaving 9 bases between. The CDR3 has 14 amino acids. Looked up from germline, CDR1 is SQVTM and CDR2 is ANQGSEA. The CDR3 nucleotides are TGCAGCGTTGATCAGGGATCCTCTGGAAACACCATATATTTT. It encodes CSVDQGSSGNTIYF.

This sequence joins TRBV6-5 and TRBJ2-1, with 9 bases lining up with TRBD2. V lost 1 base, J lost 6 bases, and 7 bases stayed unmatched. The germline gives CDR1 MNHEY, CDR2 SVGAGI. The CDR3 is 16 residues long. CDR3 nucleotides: TGTGCCAGCAGTTACTTCGTGACTAGCGGACGCAATGAGCAGTTCTTC. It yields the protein CASSYFVTSGRNEQFF.

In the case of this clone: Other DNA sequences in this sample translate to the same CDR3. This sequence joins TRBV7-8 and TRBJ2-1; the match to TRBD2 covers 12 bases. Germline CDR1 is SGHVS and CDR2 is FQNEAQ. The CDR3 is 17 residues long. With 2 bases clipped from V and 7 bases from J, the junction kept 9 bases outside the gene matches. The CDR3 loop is CASSLPRLAGVGNEQFF. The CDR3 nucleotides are TGTGCCAGCAGCTTACCGCGACTAGCGGGAGTGGGGAATGAGCAGTTCTTC.

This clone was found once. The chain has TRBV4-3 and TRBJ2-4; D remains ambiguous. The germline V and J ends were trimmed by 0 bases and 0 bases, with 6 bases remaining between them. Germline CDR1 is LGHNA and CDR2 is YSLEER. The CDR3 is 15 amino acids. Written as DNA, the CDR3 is TGCGCCAGCAGCCAAGATCTGTTAGCCAAAAACATTCAGTACTTC. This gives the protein CASSQDLLAKNIQYF.

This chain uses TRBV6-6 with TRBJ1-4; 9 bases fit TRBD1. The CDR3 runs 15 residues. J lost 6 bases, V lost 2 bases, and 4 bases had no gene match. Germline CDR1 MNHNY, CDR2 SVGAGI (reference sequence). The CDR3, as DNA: TGTGCCAGCAGTTACCCCGGACAGGGGTATGAAAAACTGTTTTTT. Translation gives CASSYPGQGYEKLFF.

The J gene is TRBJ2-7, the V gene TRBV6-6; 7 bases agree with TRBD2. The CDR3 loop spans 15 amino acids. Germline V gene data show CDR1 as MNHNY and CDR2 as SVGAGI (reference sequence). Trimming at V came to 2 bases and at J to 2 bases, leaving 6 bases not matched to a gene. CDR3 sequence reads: CASSYGGETPYEQYF. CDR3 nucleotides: TGTGCCAGCAGTTACGGGGGGGAGACACCCTACGAGCAGTACTTC.

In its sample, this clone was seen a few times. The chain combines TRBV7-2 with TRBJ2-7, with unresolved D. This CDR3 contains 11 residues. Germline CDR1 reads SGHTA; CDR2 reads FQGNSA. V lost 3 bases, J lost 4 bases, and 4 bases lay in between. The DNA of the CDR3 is TGTGCCAGCAGCTTGCGATACGAGCAGTACTTC. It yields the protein CASSLRYEQYF.

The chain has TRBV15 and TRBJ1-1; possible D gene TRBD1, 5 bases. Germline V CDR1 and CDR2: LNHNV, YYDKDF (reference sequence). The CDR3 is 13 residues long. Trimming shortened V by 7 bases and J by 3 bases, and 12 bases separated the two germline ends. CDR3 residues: CATTFGGDTEAFF. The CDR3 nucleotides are TGTGCCACCACCTTCGGGGGGGACACTGAAGCTTTCTTT.

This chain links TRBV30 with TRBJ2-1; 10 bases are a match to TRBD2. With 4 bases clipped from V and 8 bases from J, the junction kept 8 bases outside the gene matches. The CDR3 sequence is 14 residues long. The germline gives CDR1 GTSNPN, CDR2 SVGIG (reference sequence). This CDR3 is CAWITSGNRHEQFF. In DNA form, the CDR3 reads TGTGCCTGGATTACTAGCGGGAATAGGCATGAGCAGTTCTTC.

CDR3 sequence reads: CASCRGQGVNEQFF. The DNA of the CDR3 is TGTGCCAGCTGCCGGGGACAGGGGGTCAATGAGCAGTTCTTC. This sequence joins TRBV28 and TRBJ2-1; 11 positions agree with TRBD1. Germline V lookup: CDR1 MDHEN, CDR2 SYDVKM. The junction had 6 bases not matched to a gene; V was cut back by 8 bases and J by 6 bases. This CDR3 is 14 amino acids long.

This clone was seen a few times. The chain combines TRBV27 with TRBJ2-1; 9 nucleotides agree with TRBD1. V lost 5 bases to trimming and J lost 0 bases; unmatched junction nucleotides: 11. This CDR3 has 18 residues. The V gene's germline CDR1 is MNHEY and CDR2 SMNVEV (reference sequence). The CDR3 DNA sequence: TGTGCCAGCAGTCACAACAGGGGGCGCCGGAGCTCCTACAATGAGCAGTTCTTC. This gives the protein CASSHNRGRRSSYNEQFF.

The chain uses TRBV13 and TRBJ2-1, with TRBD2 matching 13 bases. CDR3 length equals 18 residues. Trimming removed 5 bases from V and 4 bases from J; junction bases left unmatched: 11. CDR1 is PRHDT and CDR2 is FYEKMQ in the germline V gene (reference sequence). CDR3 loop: CASSPPPGTSGNYNEQFF. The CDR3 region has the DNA TGTGCCAGCAGCCCACCGCCGGGGACTAGCGGGAATTACAATGAGCAGTTCTTC.

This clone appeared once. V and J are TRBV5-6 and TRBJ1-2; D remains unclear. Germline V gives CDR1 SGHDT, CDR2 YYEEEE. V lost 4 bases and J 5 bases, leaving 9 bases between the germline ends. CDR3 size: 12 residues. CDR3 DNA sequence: TGTGCCAGCAGCCCGAACAGATATGGCTACACCTTC. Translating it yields CASSPNRYGYTF.